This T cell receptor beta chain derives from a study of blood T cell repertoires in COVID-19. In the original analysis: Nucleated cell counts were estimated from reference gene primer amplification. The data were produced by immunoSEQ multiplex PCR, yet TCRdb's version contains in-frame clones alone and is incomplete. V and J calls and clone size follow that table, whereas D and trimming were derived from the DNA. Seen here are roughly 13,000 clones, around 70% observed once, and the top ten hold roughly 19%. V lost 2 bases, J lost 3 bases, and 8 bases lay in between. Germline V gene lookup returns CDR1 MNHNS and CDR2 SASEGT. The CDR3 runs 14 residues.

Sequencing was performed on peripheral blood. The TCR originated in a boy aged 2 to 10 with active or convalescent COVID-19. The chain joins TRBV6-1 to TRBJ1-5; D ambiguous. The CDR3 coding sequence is TGTGCCAGCAGTGAACCGGCGGTCAATCAGCCCCAGCATTTT. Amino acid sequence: CASSEPAVNQPQHF.